The clone carrying this TCR beta chain appeared a single time. Its antigen is still unknown. V was pared by 4 bases and J by 4 bases, with 5 bases of the junction left unmatched. The CDR3 runs 15 residues. Germline V CDR1 and CDR2: WNHNN, SYGVQD (reference sequence). No patient had autoimmune disease or received systemic immunosuppression. This sample was included in a study of OX40 agonist ivuxolimab in advanced cancers. The wider study: Each dose-escalation patient presented with hepatocellular carcinoma, melanoma, renal cell or head and neck cancer. Partial responses were achieved by three patients, of whom one had hepatocellular carcinoma and two had cutaneous melanoma. Overall study findings and caveats: More expanded clones were seen, on average, in CD8+ T cells than in CD4+.

Some clones are missing from TCRdb's copy, which holds only in-frame ones; the method was immunoSEQ multiplex PCR. The sample shows about 35,000 clones, roughly 72% of them seen only once. The J gene is TRBJ2-1, the V gene TRBV10-1; TRBD1 matches at 9 bases. This clonotype originated in an adult with an advanced solid tumor such as melanoma, head and neck, liver or kidney cancer. Sequenced material: CD4+ or CD8+ T cells sorted from blood, taken in a trial of the OX40 agonist ivuxolimab. This CDR3 reads CASSAGTGMYNEQFF. Here the CDR3 DNA reads TGCGCCAGCAGTGCCGGGACAGGGATGTACAATGAGCAGTTCTTC.